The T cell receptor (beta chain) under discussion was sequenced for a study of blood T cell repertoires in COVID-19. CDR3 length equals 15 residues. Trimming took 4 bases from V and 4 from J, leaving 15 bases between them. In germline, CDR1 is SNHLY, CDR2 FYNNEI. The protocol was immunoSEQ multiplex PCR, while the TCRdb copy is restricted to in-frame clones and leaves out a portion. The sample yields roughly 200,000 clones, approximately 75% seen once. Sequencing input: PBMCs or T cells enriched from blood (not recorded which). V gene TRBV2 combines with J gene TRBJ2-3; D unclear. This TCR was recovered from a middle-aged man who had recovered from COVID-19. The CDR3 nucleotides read TGTGCCAGCAGTGTCCTCAACCTTCGGGCAGATACGCAGTATTTT. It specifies CASSVLNLRADTQYF.